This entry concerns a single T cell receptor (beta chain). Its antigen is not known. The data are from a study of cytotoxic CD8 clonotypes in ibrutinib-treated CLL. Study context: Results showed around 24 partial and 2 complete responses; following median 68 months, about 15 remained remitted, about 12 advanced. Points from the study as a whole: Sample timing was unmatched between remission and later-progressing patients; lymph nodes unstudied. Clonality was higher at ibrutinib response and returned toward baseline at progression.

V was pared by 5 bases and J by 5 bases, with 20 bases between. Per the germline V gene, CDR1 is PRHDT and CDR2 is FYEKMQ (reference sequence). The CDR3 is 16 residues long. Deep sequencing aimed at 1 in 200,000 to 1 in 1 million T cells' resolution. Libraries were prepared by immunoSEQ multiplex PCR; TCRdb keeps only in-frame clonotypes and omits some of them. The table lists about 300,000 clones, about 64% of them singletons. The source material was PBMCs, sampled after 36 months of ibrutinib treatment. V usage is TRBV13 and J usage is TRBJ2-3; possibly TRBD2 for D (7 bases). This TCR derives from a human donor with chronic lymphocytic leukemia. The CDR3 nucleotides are TGTGCCAGCAGCCAGATTTGGGGGCGGGAGAAAGATACGCAGTATTTT. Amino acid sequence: CASSQIWGREKDTQYF.